The 11 T cell receptor beta chains below all came from one sample that was sequenced in a study of cytomegalovirus exposure and HLA in healthy donors. A multiplex PCR was run with 60 Vbeta primers and 13 Jbeta primers. Generated by immunoSEQ multiplex PCR, the TCRdb table keeps only in-frame clones and is missing some. The sample totals roughly 140,000 clones; its top ten clones hold 0.9% to 1%. The sequenced sample consisted of PBMCs. These receptors all stem from a male donor in good health and CMV-seronegative.

The V and J genes are TRBV6-5 and TRBJ1-1, with D possibly TRBD1 on 5 matching bases. The V end was cut by 0 bases, the J end by 0 bases, with 11 bases between. CDR3 length equals 16 residues. CDR1 is MNHEY and CDR2 is SVGAGI in the germline V gene. CDR3: CASSYSKGGVNTEAFF. CDR3 DNA sequence: TGTGCCAGCAGTTACTCGAAGGGAGGGGTGAACACTGAAGCTTTCTTT.

CDR3 in DNA: TGTGCCAGCAGCTTAGCTCAGGGTGGCAATCAGCCCCAGCATTTT. This translates into CASSLAQGGNQPQHF. The genes are TRBV7-6 and TRBJ1-5; TRBD1 is a possible D gene (5 bases). V shed 0 bases and J shed 2 bases, with 8 bases lying between them. Germline V lookup: CDR1 SGHVS, CDR2 FNYEAQ. This CDR3 contains 15 residues.

V is TRBV28 and J is TRBJ2-7, with D possibly being TRBD2 (6 bases). From germline, CDR1 is MDHEN and CDR2 SYDVKM. The CDR3 runs to 14 residues. V was trimmed by 6 bases and J by 4 bases, leaving 16 bases between them. CDR3 DNA sequence: TGTGCCAGCAGACCGGGGACTTTTGGATACGAGCAGTACTTC. Translation: CASRPGTFGYEQYF. The entire variable domain, with the rest obtained from reference TRBV28 and TRBJ2-7, is as follows: DVKVTQSSRYLVKRTGEKVFLECVQDMDHENMFWYRQDPGLGLRLIYFSYDVKMKEKGDIPEGYSVSREKKERFSLILESASTNQTSMYLCASRPGTFGYEQYFGPGTRLTVT.

J is TRBJ2-7 and V is TRBV4-2, with 9 nucleotides matching TRBD1. After removal of 0 bases from V and 4 bases from J, the junction contained 4 bases not matched to a gene. Germline CDR1 reads LGHNA; CDR2 reads YNFKEQ. The CDR3 is 15 residues long. CDR3 sequence (DNA): TGTGCCAGCAGCCAAGAGGGGACAGGGCCTTACGAGCAGTACTTC. It encodes CASSQEGTGPYEQYF.

This chain connects TRBV18 to TRBJ1-2, with D uncertain. Trimming left V 3 bases short and J 8 bases short, with 16 bases between. This CDR3 contains 14 residues. The germline CDR1 and CDR2 sequences are KGHSH and LQKENI. The CDR3 nucleotides are TGTGCCAGCTCACCGCAGGAGGGAGTTCGGGGCTACACCTTC. This sequence encodes CASSPQEGVRGYTF.

This rearrangement joins TRBV7-9 to TRBJ2-3; 9 bases agree with TRBD2. This CDR3 spans 14 amino acids. From germline, CDR1 is SEHNR and CDR2 FQNEAQ (reference sequence). Trimming cost V 5 bases and J 4 bases; bases outside gene matches: 4. The CDR3 nucleotides read TGTGCCAGCAGCAAAATAGCGGGAGCAGATACGCAGTATTTT. Residues: CASSKIAGADTQYF.

This chain connects TRBV5-6 to TRBJ2-3; unclear D gene. V dropped 0 bases and J dropped 0 bases, with 14 bases sitting between them. Germline V gene sequence: CDR1 SGHDT, CDR2 YYEEEE. This CDR3 is built from 17 residues. CDR3 nucleotides: TGTGCCAGCAGCTTGGATGGGCAGGCAAGAAGCACAGATACGCAGTATTTT. Translation gives CASSLDGQARSTDTQYF.

The genes are TRBV19 and TRBJ2-5; TRBD2 is a possible D gene (6 bases). The CDR3 runs to 14 residues. Germline V gives CDR1 LNHDA, CDR2 SQIVND (reference sequence). Trimming pared 5 bases from V and 9 bases from J, leaving 19 bases between. The CDR3 spells CASSWAGSTTAQYF. For the CDR3, the DNA is TGTGCCAGTAGTTGGGCGGGAAGTACGACGGCCCAGTACTTC.

The V gene is TRBV4-3, the J gene TRBJ2-7, with D unclear. The V gene lost 1 base and the J gene lost 0 bases, with 7 bases spanning the gap. The CDR3 has 14 residues. Germline CDR1 and CDR2: LGHNA and YSLEER. CDR3 protein: CASSQVGSSYEQYF. CDR3 in DNA: TGCGCCAGCAGCCAAGTGGGCAGCTCCTACGAGCAGTACTTC.

The chain employs TRBV7-8 and TRBJ1-1; D might be TRBD1 (6 bases). The CDR3 spans 15 residues. CDR1 and CDR2 (germline): SGHVS, FQNEAQ. V lost 0 bases to trimming and J lost 5 bases, with 13 bases between them. In nucleotides, the CDR3 is TGTGCCAGCAGCTTAGCCCTCGGGGGGCGAACTGAAGCTTTCTTT. It yields the protein CASSLALGGRTEAFF.

The CDR3 loop reads CASSYSGQHYGYTF. As DNA, the CDR3 is TGTGCCAGCAGTTACTCTGGACAGCACTATGGCTACACCTTC. The J gene is TRBJ1-2, the V gene TRBV6-5, with D maybe TRBD1 (6 bases). Per germline, CDR1 MNHEY and CDR2 SVGAGI. V gave up 0 bases and J gave up 3 bases, with 8 bases separating them. CDR3 size: 14 residues.